Presented here are 15 T cell receptor beta chains from one specimen sequenced in a study of control samples from healthy donors and cancer patients. Assay used: immunoSEQ multiplex PCR; TCRdb lists only in-frame clones, some missing. The sample has some 79,000 clones; more than 85% are singletons. Sequences were obtained from blood. The origin of the receptors is a woman aged 45-59 years in good health.

This clone was detected only a few times. This chain joins TRBV29-1 and TRBJ2-1; D is unclear. With 3 bases removed from V and 0 bases from J, the gap between germline ends came to 6 bases. The CDR3 totals 13 residues. Looked up from germline, CDR1 is SQVTM and CDR2 is ANQGSEA. The CDR3 nucleotides read TGCAGCGTTGATCTTAGCTCCTACAATGAGCAGTTCTTC. Its protein is CSVDLSSYNEQFF.

The J gene is TRBJ2-7, the V gene TRBV19; 8 bases agree with TRBD1. CDR1 and CDR2 (germline): LNHDA, SQIVND (reference sequence). V shed 1 base, J shed 6 bases, and the junction held 8 bases outside the gene matches. This CDR3 is built from 15 residues. In DNA, the CDR3 is TGTGCCAGTAGTATAGTAGGCCAGGGGGCTGTCGAGCAGTACTTC. This translates into CASSIVGQGAVEQYF.

The rearrangement links TRBV7-8 to TRBJ2-7; 8 bases agree with TRBD2. The CDR3 has 14 amino acids. The V gene end was trimmed by 3 bases and the J gene end by 4 bases; junction bases not matched to a gene: 5. Germline assignment: CDR1 SGHVS and CDR2 FQNEAQ. The CDR3 DNA follows: TGTGCCAGCAGCTTGAGCGGGAGTGGATACGAGCAGTACTTC. Translated: CASSLSGSGYEQYF.

The chain carries TRBV6-1 and TRBJ2-3, with D perhaps matching TRBD2 (5 bases). Germline CDR1 reads MNHNS; CDR2 reads SASEGT. The CDR3 contains 15 residues. Trimming took 3 bases from V and 0 from J, leaving 10 bases between them. The CDR3: CASSDYPGSTDTQYF. The CDR3 DNA reads as TGTGCCAGCAGTGATTATCCGGGGAGCACAGATACGCAGTATTTT.

This chain joins TRBV30 and TRBJ2-7; D remains unclear. The V gene lost 3 bases and the J gene lost 4 bases, with 7 bases spanning the gap. This CDR3 has 11 residues. Germline-derived CDR1 and CDR2 are GTSNPN and SVGIG (reference sequence). The CDR3 coding sequence is TGTGCCTGGAGAGGTTCATACGAGCAGTACTTC. Amino acids: CAWRGSYEQYF.

This rearrangement joins TRBV19 to TRBJ1-1; unclear D gene. Germline values: CDR1 LNHDA, CDR2 SQIVND (reference sequence). The V end lost 4 bases, the J end lost 3 bases, and 12 bases lay between the germline ends. The CDR3 runs to 14 residues. The CDR3 DNA is TGTGCCAGTAGTAAAAGGGTTGGACACACTGAAGCTTTCTTT. As protein: CASSKRVGHTEAFF.

V and J are TRBV20-1 and TRBJ2-2, with 11 bases that match TRBD2. V was pared by 3 bases and J by 2 bases, with 2 bases of the junction left unmatched. Germline lookup yields CDR1 DFQATT and CDR2 SNEGSKA (reference sequence). This CDR3 is 15 amino acids long. CDR3 protein: CSASSGRVNTGELFF. The CDR3 nucleotides read TGCAGTGCTAGTAGCGGGAGGGTTAACACCGGGGAGCTGTTTTTT.

The gene calls are TRBV3-1 (or the pseudogene TRBV3-2) and TRBJ2-7; perhaps TRBD2 as D (6 bases). This CDR3 is built from 17 residues. CDR1 is LGHDT and CDR2 is YNNKEL in the germline V gene (reference sequence). The V end was cut by 4 bases, the J end by 4 bases, with 23 bases between. The CDR3 loop reads CASSPFRPGRGGYEQYF. The CDR3 DNA follows: TGTGCCAGCAGCCCCTTTAGACCGGGACGTGGAGGGTACGAGCAGTACTTC.

CDR3 region: CASSYSMQGAYEQYF. CDR3 nucleotides: TGTGCCAGCAGCTATAGCATGCAGGGCGCCTACGAGCAGTACTTC. J is TRBJ2-7 and V is TRBV11-1, with a weak D call TRBD1 (5 bases). The V gene's germline CDR1 is SGHAT and CDR2 FQDESV (reference sequence). Trimming took off 4 bases at V and 2 bases at J, with 15 bases between the two ends. This CDR3 spans 15 amino acids.

The chain has TRBV2 and TRBJ2-1; 7 positions agree with TRBD2. From germline, CDR1 is SNHLY and CDR2 FYNNEI. V shed 11 bases and J 7 bases; nucleotides not matched to a gene: 11. The CDR3 length is 13 residues. The CDR3 reads CAAWGRAGNEQFF. DNA for the CDR3: TGTGCCGCTTGGGGGAGGGCAGGGAATGAGCAGTTCTTC. Drawing the rest from reference TRBV2 and TRBJ2-1, the complete variable domain is EPEVTQTPSHQVTQMGQEVILRCVPISNHLYFYWYRQILGQKVEFLVSFYNNEISEKSEIFDDQFSVERPDGSNFTLKIRSTKLEDSAMYFCAAWGRAGNEQFFGPGTRLTVL.

The chain recombines TRBV30 with TRBJ1-5; D remains ambiguous. The germline V and J ends were trimmed by 0 bases and 7 bases, with 13 bases remaining between them. CDR3 length: 14 residues. Germline loops: CDR1 GTSNPN, CDR2 SVGIG (reference sequence). This chain's CDR3 is CAWSVAALGQPQHF. CDR3 DNA: TGTGCCTGGAGTGTAGCGGCGCTGGGGCAGCCCCAGCATTTT. The complete variable domain, with remaining parts taken from reference TRBV30 and TRBJ1-5, reads SQTIHQWPATLVQPVGSPLSLECTVEGTSNPNLYWYRQAAGRGLQLLFYSVGIGQISSEVPQNLSASRPQDRQFILSSKKLLLSDSGFYLCAWSVAALGQPQHFGDGTRLSIL.

This clone has a handful of counts. This CDR3 is CASSQGGRPEAFF. The CDR3 region has the DNA TGTGCCAGCAGCCAAGGGGGACGACCAGAAGCTTTCTTT. J is TRBJ1-1 and V is TRBV3-1 (or the pseudogene TRBV3-2), with D possibly being TRBD1 (5 bases). Trimming took 1 base from V and 8 from J, leaving 11 bases between them. CDR1 and CDR2 from the germline V gene are LGHDT and YNNKEL (reference sequence). The CDR3 extends over 13 amino acids.

The chain recombines TRBV7-6 with TRBJ1-4; TRBD1 matches 7 bases. The germline CDR1 and CDR2 sequences are SGHVS and FNYEAQ. The length of the CDR3 is 16 residues. The V and J ends lost 3 bases and 5 bases, in that order; junction bases with no gene match: 9. The CDR3 protein is CASSFETGAVNEKLFF. The CDR3 DNA follows: TGTGCCAGCAGCTTCGAAACAGGGGCCGTGAATGAAAAACTGTTTTTT.

The chain recombines TRBV4-1 with TRBJ2-1; D possibly corresponds to TRBD2 (5 bases). Germline CDR1 and CDR2: MGHRA and YSYEKL. V lost 0 bases to trimming and J lost 9 bases, with 15 bases between them. The CDR3 sequence is 15 residues long. Written as DNA, the CDR3 is TGCGCCAGCAGCCAAGAAGTTAAGGCGCTAGCTGAGCAGTTCTTC. Protein sequence: CASSQEVKALAEQFF.

CDR3 region: CASSYSLNGNTEAFF. The CDR3 DNA reads TGTGCCAGCAGTTACTCGTTAAACGGGAACACTGAAGCTTTCTTT. The chain employs TRBV6-5 and TRBJ1-1; D gene ambiguous. The CDR3 is made up of 15 amino acids. Germline values: CDR1 MNHEY, CDR2 SVGAGI. The germline V and J ends were trimmed by 0 bases and 1 base, with 9 bases remaining between them.